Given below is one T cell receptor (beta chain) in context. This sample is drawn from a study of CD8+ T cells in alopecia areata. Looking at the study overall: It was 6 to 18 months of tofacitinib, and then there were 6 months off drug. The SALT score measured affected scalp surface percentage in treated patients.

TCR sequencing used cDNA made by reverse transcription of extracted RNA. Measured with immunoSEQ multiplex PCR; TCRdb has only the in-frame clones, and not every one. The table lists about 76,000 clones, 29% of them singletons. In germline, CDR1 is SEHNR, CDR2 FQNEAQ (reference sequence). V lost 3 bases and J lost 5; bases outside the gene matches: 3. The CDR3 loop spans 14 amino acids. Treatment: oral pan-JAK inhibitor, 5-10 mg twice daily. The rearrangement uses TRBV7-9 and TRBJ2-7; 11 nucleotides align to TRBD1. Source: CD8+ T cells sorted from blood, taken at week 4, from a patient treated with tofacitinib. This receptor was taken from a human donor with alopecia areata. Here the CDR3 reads CASSLDRGRNEQYF. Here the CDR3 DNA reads TGTGCCAGCAGCTTGGACAGGGGGCGGAACGAGCAGTACTTC.